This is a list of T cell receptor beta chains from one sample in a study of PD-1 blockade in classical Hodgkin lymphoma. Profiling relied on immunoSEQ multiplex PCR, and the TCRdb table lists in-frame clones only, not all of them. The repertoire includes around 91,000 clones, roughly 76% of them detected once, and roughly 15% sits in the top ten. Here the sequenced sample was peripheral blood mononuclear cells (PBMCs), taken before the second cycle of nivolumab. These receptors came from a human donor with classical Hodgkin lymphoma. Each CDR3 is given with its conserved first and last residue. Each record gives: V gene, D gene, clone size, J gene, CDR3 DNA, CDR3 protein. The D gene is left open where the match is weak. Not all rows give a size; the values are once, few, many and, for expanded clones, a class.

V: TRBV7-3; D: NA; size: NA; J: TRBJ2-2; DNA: TGTGCCAGCAGCTTAACAAGCCCCGGGGAGCTGTTTTTT; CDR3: CASSLTSPGELFF
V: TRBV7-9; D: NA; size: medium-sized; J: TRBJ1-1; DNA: TGTGCCAGCGTAGAGACAGCAGAAGCTTTCTTT; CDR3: CASVETAEAFF
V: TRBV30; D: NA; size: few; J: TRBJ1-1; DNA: TGTGCCTGGAGTGGAGCTTTCTTT; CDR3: CAWSGAFF
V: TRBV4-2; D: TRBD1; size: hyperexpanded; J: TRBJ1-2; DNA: TGTGCCAGCAGCCCAACAGGGGGCCGGGATGGCTACACCTTC; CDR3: CASSPTGGRDGYTF
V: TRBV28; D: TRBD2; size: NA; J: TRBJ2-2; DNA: TGTGCCAGCAGTTTGGTTAGCGGGAGTGGAGTAGGGGAGCTGTTTTTT; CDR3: CASSLVSGSGVGELFF
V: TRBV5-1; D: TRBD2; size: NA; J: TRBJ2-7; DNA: TGCGCCAGCAGCTCCTTGGGGGGACTAGGTCACGAGCAGTACTTC; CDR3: CASSSLGGLGHEQYF
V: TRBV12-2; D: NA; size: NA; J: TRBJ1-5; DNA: TGTGCAAGTCGCTGCTACAGGGATCAGCCCCAGCATTTT; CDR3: CASRCYRDQPQHF
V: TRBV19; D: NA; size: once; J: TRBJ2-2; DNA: TGTGCCAGTAGTCTTTACACCGGGGAGCTGTTTTTT; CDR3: CASSLYTGELFF
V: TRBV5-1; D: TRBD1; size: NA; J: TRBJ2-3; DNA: TGCGCCAGCAGCCAGGGACAGGGGGCCGGTACGCAGTATTTT; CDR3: CASSQGQGAGTQYF
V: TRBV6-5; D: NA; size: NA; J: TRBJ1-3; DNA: TGTGCCAGCAGATCAGGGCCGCCTGGAAACACCATATATTTT; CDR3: CASRSGPPGNTIYF
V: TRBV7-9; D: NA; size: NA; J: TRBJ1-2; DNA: TGTGCCAGCAGCCTCGGGGGAGGGAAGGCCCTTGGCTACACCTTC; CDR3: CASSLGGGKALGYTF
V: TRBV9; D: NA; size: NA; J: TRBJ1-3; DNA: TGTGCCAGCAGCGTACGCCTTCTCGGGGAGGGAAACACCATATATTTT; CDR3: CASSVRLLGEGNTIYF
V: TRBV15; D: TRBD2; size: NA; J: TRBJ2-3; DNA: TGTGCCACCAGCAGAGCGACTAGCGGGGGGAGGAGCACAGATACGCAGTATTTT; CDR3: CATSRATSGGRSTDTQYF
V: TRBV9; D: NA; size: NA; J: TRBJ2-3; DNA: TGTGCCAGCAGCGTAGTTGGGGACGGGATAGATACGCAGTATTTT; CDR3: CASSVVGDGIDTQYF
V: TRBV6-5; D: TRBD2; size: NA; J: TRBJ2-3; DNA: TGTGCCAGCAGACGACTAGCTATTCGCACAGATACGCAGTATTTT; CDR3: CASRRLAIRTDTQYF
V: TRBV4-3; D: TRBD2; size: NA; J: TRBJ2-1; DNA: TGCGCCAGCAGCCAAGATCTGGTCGCGGGAGGGCGGGGTGAGCAGTTCTTC; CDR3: CASSQDLVAGGRGEQFF
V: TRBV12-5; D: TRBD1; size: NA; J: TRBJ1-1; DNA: TGTGCTAGTGGTTTGGTTTCGGCAGGGGGATATACTGAAGCTTTCTTT; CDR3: CASGLVSAGGYTEAFF
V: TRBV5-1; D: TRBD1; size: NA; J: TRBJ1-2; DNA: TGCGCCAGCAGCAGGGACAGGGGAGTGGATGGCTACACCTTC; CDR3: CASSRDRGVDGYTF
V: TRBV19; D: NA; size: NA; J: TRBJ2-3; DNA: TGTGCCAGTAGTAACAGGGCCGCTAGCACAGATACGCAGTATTTT; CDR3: CASSNRAASTDTQYF
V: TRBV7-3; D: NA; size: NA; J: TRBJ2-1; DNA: TGTGCCAGCAGCTTAAACAGGGAGGTGAATGAGCAGTTCTTC; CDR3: CASSLNREVNEQFF
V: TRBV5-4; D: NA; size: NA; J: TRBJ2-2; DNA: TGTGCCAGCAGCTATCCGAACACCGGGGAGCTGTTTTTT; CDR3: CASSYPNTGELFF
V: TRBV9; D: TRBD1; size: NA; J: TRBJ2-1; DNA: TGTGCCAGCAGCGTGACAGGGGAAAGATTTGGTGAGCAGTTCTTC; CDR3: CASSVTGERFGEQFF
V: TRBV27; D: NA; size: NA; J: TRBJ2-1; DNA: TGTGCCAGCAGTTTAGGGCTAGCGTACAATGAGCAGTTCTTC; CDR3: CASSLGLAYNEQFF
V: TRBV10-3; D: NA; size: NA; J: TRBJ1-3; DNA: TGTGCCATCAGTGCAACAGGGAATGGAAACACCATATATTTT; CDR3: CAISATGNGNTIYF
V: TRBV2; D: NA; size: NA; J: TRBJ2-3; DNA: TGTGCCAGCCGGGGGCAGACAGATACGCAGTATTTT; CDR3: CASRGQTDTQYF
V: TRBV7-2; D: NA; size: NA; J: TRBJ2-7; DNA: TGTGCCAGCAGCTTGCAGGGGTTGGGTCAGGGCCACGAGCAGTACTTC; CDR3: CASSLQGLGQGHEQYF
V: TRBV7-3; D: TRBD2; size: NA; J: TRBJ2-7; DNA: TGTGCCAGCAGCTCGAAAGCGGGAGAGTCCTACGAGCAGTACTTC; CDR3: CASSSKAGESYEQYF
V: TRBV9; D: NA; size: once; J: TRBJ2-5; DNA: TGTGCCAGCAGCCCTAGTAGTATCCTTAGTATCGGGACCCAGTACTTC; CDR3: CASSPSSILSIGTQYF
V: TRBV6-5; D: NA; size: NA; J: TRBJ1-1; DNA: TGTGCCAGCAGCCGCCGCCGGGCCGCCCACACTGAAGCTTTCTTT; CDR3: CASSRRRAAHTEAFF
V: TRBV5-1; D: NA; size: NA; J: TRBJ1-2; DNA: TGCGCCAGCAGCTTGGGCGAGGCCGGGGGCTACACCTTC; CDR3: CASSLGEAGGYTF
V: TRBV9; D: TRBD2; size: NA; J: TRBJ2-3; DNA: TGTGCCAGCAGCGTAGGCGGTAGCGGGAGAACAGATACGCAGTATTTT; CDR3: CASSVGGSGRTDTQYF
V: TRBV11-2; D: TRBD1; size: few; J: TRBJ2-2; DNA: TGTGCCAGCAGCTCCCTCCGGACAGGGAACACCGGGGAGCTGTTTTTT; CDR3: CASSSLRTGNTGELFF
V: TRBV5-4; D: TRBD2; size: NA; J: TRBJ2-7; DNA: TGTGCCAGCAGCCCTTGGACTAGCGGGAGAGGGGGCGAGCAGTACTTC; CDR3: CASSPWTSGRGGEQYF
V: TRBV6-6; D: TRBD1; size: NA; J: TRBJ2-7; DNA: TGTGCCAGCAGTTATGGGACAGGGGACCCCGAGCAGTACTTC; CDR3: CASSYGTGDPEQYF
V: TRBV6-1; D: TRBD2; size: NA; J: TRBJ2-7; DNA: TGTGCCAGTAGTCTAGCGGGATCCCTTGGCGAGCAGTACTTC; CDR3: CASSLAGSLGEQYF
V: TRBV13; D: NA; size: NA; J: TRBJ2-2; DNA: TGTGCCAGCAGCTTAGTTCCGGGGGCGGCCACCGGGGAGCTGTTTTTT; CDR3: CASSLVPGAATGELFF
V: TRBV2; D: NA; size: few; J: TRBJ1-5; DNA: TGTGCCAGCGGGCAAGATCAGCCCCAGCATTTT; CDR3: CASGQDQPQHF
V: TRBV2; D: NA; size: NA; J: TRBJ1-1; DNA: TGTGCCAGCAGTGAAGTGTTTTTCGGCACTGAAGCTTTCTTT; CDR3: CASSEVFFGTEAFF
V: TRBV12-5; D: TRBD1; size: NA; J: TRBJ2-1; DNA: TGTGCTAGTGGTTTAGGGACAGGGGGCTTTGAGCAGTTCTTC; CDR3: CASGLGTGGFEQFF
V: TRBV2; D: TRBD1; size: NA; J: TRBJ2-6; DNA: TGTGCCAGCAGCTGGGGGCAGGGGGTACCCTCTGGGGCCAACGTCCTGACTTTC; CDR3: CASSWGQGVPSGANVLTF
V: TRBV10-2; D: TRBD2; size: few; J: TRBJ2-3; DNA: TGCGCCAGCAGTGTAGGAGCGGGGGGCTTGGATACGCAGTATTTT; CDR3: CASSVGAGGLDTQYF
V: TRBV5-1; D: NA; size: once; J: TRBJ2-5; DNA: TGCGCCAGCAGCTTTAGAGGTCTACAAGAGACCCAGTACTTC; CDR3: CASSFRGLQETQYF
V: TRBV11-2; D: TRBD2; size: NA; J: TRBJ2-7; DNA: TGTGCCAGCAGCCTGGGACTAGCGGGAGAGAGGGAGCAGTACTTC; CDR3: CASSLGLAGEREQYF
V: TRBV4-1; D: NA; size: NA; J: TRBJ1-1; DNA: TGCGCCAGCAGCCAAGGGGGGTGGACTGAAGCTTTCTTT; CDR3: CASSQGGWTEAFF
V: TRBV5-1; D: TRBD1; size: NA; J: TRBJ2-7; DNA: TGCGCCAGCGGGATTTCGGGACAGGCGTACGAGCAGTACTTC; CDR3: CASGISGQAYEQYF
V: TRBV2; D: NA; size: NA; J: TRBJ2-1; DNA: TGTGCCAGCAGACGCACTCACTCCTACAATGAGCAGTTCTTC; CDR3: CASRRTHSYNEQFF
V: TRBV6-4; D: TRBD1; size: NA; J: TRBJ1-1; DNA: TGTGCCAGCAGTGCAGACAGGGGAACTGAAGCTTTCTTT; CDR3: CASSADRGTEAFF
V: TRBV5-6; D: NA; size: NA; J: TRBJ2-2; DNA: TGTGCCAGCAGCTCTTGGGGTGGAGGGAACACCGGGGAGCTGTTTTTT; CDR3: CASSSWGGGNTGELFF
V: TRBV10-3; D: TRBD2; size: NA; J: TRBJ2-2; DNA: TGTGCCACCGCGGAGCTAGCGGGAACCGGGGAGCTGTTTTTT; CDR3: CATAELAGTGELFF
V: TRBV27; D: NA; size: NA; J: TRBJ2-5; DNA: TGTGCCAGCAGTTTTGGCAGGGGAGAGACCCAGTACTTC; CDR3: CASSFGRGETQYF
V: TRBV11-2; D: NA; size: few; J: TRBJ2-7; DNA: TGTGCCAGCAGCTTATGGCGCGGGACATCCTACGAGCAGTACTTC; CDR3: CASSLWRGTSYEQYF
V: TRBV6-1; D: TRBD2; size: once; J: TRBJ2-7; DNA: TGTGCCAGCAATCCAAGCGGGAGGGTCAACGAGCAGTACTTC; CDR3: CASNPSGRVNEQYF
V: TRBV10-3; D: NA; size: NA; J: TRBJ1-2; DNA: TGTGCCATCAGTGAGTCAGTGAGTGTTTATGGCTACACCTTC; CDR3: CAISESVSVYGYTF
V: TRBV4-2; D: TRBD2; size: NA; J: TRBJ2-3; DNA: TGTGCCAGCAGCCAGCAGGCCCGGACTAGTGGTTCAGATACGCAGTATTTT; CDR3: CASSQQARTSGSDTQYF
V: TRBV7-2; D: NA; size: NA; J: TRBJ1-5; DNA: TGTGCCAGCAGCTTGGGGGCCGTTTATAGCAATCAGCCCCAGCATTTT; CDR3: CASSLGAVYSNQPQHF
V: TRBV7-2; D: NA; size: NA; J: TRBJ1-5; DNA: TGTGCCAGCAGCTTGGAGGCTCGGGGGGCTAGGAGCAATCAGCCCCAGCATTTT; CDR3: CASSLEARGARSNQPQHF
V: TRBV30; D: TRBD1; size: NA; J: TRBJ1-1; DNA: TGTGCCTGGAGTGCACAGGGGCTCACTGAAGCTTTCTTT; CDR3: CAWSAQGLTEAFF
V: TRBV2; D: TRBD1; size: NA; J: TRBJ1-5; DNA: TGTGCCAGCAGATTACCTGGGACAGAACTTAGCAATCAGCCCCAGCATTTT; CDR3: CASRLPGTELSNQPQHF
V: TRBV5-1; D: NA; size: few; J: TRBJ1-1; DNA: TGCGCCAGCAGCTTGCAGGGGACGGGGACTGAAGCTTTCTTT; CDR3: CASSLQGTGTEAFF
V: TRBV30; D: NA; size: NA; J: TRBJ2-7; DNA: TGTGCCTCAAAAAAGGGCGGTCCCTACGAGCAGTACTTC; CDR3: CASKKGGPYEQYF